The 25 T cell receptor beta chains given below trace back to one sample, sequenced in a study of response to subunit inactivated influenza vaccine (dated by TCRdb to the late 2010s). The time point label, as the study defines it: around 47 days after influenza vaccine administration. Library method: RT-PCR. The reads were generated on an Illumina HiSeq 2500. Using fastp at Q25 and MiXCR, TCRdb reprocessed the public reads and kept productive beta chains. Each CDR3 protein appears once, grouped with its most common genes and DNA. This sample has around 480,000 distinct CDR3 sequences in its table, and approximately 11% of those were observed once. Approximately 12% of the sample belongs to the ten largest clones. Sequenced here: PBMCs from blood, sampled around seven weeks after vaccination. The source is a man aged 45 to 65 who received an inactivated influenza vaccine. Donor details come from another sample of the same person, matched by shared clones.

This clonotype was detected many times. J is TRBJ1-4 and V is TRBV4-1, with D tentatively TRBD1 (6 bases). Germline V gene sequence: CDR1 MGHRA, CDR2 YSYEKL. The CDR3 is 15 residues long. V lost 3 bases to trimming and J lost 8 bases, with 16 bases between them. The CDR3 region is CASSQGRAGDEKLFF. CDR3 in DNA: TGCGCCAGCAGCCAGGGCAGGGCAGGGGACGAAAAACTGTTTTTT.

CDR3 nucleotides: TGTGCCAGCAGCCAAGATATTCGGGATCAAGAGACCCAGTACTTC. Translation gives CASSQDIRDQETQYF. The V and J genes are TRBV3-1 and TRBJ2-5, with D possibly matching TRBD2 (5 bases). Trimming cost V 0 bases and J 2 bases, with 10 bases left between them. This CDR3 contains 15 residues. CDR1 LGHDT and CDR2 YNNKEL come from the germline V gene (reference sequence).

This chain links TRBV4-3 with TRBJ2-7, with TRBD1 matching over 8 bases. The CDR3 contains 14 residues. Germline values: CDR1 LGHNA, CDR2 YSLEER. V gave up 3 bases and J gave up 3 bases; unmatched junction bases: 4. CDR3 region: CASSHTTGGYEQYF. The DNA for the CDR3 is TGCGCCAGCAGCCATACCACAGGGGGCTACGAGCAGTACTTC.

This clonotype was detected only a few times. The chain carries TRBV3-1 and TRBJ1-5; 7 bases map to TRBD1. J was trimmed by 9 bases and V by 0 bases; bases with no gene match: 8. CDR1 LGHDT and CDR2 YNNKEL come from the germline V gene (reference sequence). CDR3 length: 15 amino acids. The CDR3 protein is CASSQEPRQGSPQHF. CDR3 DNA: TGTGCCAGCAGCCAAGAACCCCGACAGGGTTCGCCCCAGCATTTT.

The chain combines TRBV10-2 with TRBJ2-5; no definite D call. Germline assignment: CDR1 WSHSY and CDR2 SAAADI. This CDR3 is 13 amino acids long. V gave up 1 base and J gave up 4 bases, with 7 bases separating them. CDR3 bases: TGCGCCAGCAGTGAGTTCAACGGAGAGACCCAGTACTTC. Translating gives CASSEFNGETQYF.

The chain joins TRBV6-2 or TRBV6-3 to TRBJ1-1; D may be TRBD1 (6 bases). This CDR3 is 14 amino acids long. Trimming removed 6 bases from V and 6 bases from J, with 17 bases in between. CDR1 is MNHEY and CDR2 is SVGEGT in the germline V gene. CDR3 sequence: CASRLRGGRAEAFF. The CDR3 DNA sequence: TGTGCCAGCAGGCTCAGGGGTGGCAGGGCTGAAGCTTTCTTT.

There are a few counts of this clonotype. The gene calls are TRBV5-1 and TRBJ1-2; the D is unclear. Germline CDR1 and CDR2: SGHRS and YFSETQ. The V end lost 3 bases, the J end lost 8 bases, and 20 bases lay between the germline ends. The CDR3 covers 15 residues. CDR3 nucleotides: TGCGCCAGCAGCTGGACCCTGGCCGACACGAGAGGCTACACCTTC. This codes for CASSWTLADTRGYTF.

This clonotype was picked up a small number of times. The J gene is TRBJ2-1, the V gene TRBV7-2, with 10 bases that match TRBD2. This CDR3 has 15 residues. V lost 5 bases, J lost 10 bases, and 11 bases stayed unmatched. Germline loops: CDR1 SGHTA, CDR2 FQGNSA. The DNA of the CDR3 is TGTGCCAGCAGCCCCGCACTAGCGGGGACCGGGGAGCAGTTCTTC. Translated: CASSPALAGTGEQFF. Variable domain in full (rest from reference TRBV7-2 and TRBJ2-1): GAGVSQSPSNKVTEKGKDVELRCDPISGHTALYWYRQSLGQGLEFLIYFQGNSAPDKSGLPSDRFSAERTGGSVSTLTIQRTQQEDSAVYLCASSPALAGTGEQFFGPGTRLTVL.

This clonotype has ten or more counts. The chain links TRBV11-2 to TRBJ2-2; possible D gene TRBD2, 5 bases. Trimming stripped 2 bases from V and 0 bases from J, with 7 bases between. The CDR3 has 15 residues. Germline CDR1 and CDR2: SGHAT and FQNNGV. The CDR3 reads CASSLSGANTGELFF. The DNA for the CDR3 is TGTGCCAGCAGCTTAAGCGGAGCGAACACCGGGGAGCTGTTTTTT. The full variable domain, in which reference TRBV11-2 and TRBJ2-2 provide the parts outside the CDR3, is EAGVAQSPRYKIIEKRQSVAFWCNPISGHATLYWYQQILGQGPKLLIQFQNNGVVDDSQLPKDRFSAERLKGVDSTLKIQPAKLEDSAVYLCASSLSGANTGELFFGEGSRLTVL.

This clonotype was recorded once. The chain carries TRBV28 and TRBJ2-3, with D perhaps being TRBD1 or TRBD2 (6 bases each). Germline CDR1 and CDR2: MDHEN and SYDVKM. The CDR3 is 15 residues long. Trimming stripped 5 bases from V and 4 bases from J, with 16 bases between. Here the CDR3 DNA reads TGTGCCAGCAGTCGAGGAGGGGGACGCGCAGATACGCAGTATTTT. Its translation is CASSRGGGRADTQYF. Combining the CDR3 with reference TRBV28 and TRBJ2-3 gives the whole variable domain DVKVTQSSRYLVKRTGEKVFLECVQDMDHENMFWYRQDPGLGLRLIYFSYDVKMKEKGDIPEGYSVSREKKERFSLILESASTNQTSMYLCASSRGGGRADTQYFGPGTRLTVL.

This sequence joins TRBV12-3 or TRBV12-4 and TRBJ1-5, with D tentatively TRBD1 (5 bases). The V end lost 3 bases, the J end lost 0 bases, and 12 bases lay between the germline ends. This CDR3 is built from 16 residues. The DNA for the CDR3 is TGTGCCAGCAGTTTCGGTTGGGGGGATAGCAATCAGCCCCAGCATTTT. Its protein product is CASSFGWGDSNQPQHF.

The chain combines TRBV20-1 with TRBJ1-5, with TRBD1 identical over 12 bases. The CDR3 contains 14 residues. J was trimmed by 4 bases and V by 5 bases; bases with no gene match: 3. Germline-derived CDR1 and CDR2 are DFQATT and SNEGSKA (reference sequence). The CDR3 DNA is TGCAGTGCTGGGACAGGGGGCGCGAATCAGCCCCAGCATTTT. It yields the protein CSAGTGGANQPQHF.

At least ten counts were recorded for this clonotype. The rearrangement joins TRBV7-9 to TRBJ2-1; 12 nucleotides align to TRBD2. Per the germline V gene, CDR1 is SEHNR and CDR2 is FQNEAQ (reference sequence). V lost 3 bases and J lost 13; bases outside the gene matches: 13. The length of the CDR3 is 16 residues. The CDR3: CASSFDVRPSGGVQFF. In DNA, the CDR3 is TGTGCCAGCAGCTTTGATGTTCGTCCTAGCGGGGGGGTACAGTTCTTC.

This clonotype was picked up a small number of times. The chain has TRBV25-1 and TRBJ1-5, with 8 nucleotides matching TRBD1. The germline gives CDR1 MGHDK, CDR2 SYGVNS. The V gene end was trimmed by 7 bases and the J gene end by 0 bases; junction bases not matched to a gene: 5. The CDR3 totals 15 residues. CDR3 in DNA: TGTGCCAGCAACCAGGACAGGGCTAGCAATCAGCCCCAGCATTTT. Residues: CASNQDRASNQPQHF. Variable domain in full (rest from reference TRBV25-1 and TRBJ1-5): EADIYQTPRYLVIGTGKKITLECSQTMGHDKMYWYQQDPGMELHLIHYSYGVNSTEKGDLSSESTVSRIRTEHFPLTLESARPSHTSQYLCASNQDRASNQPQHFGDGTRLSIL.

The chain employs TRBV29-1 and TRBJ2-5, with 8 nucleotides matching TRBD2. This CDR3 spans 14 amino acids. Trimming removed 0 bases from V and 4 bases from J; junction bases left unmatched: 4. CDR1 and CDR2 from the germline V gene are SQVTM and ANQGSEA. CDR3 DNA sequence: TGCAGCGTTGAAGATGACACTAGCGGAGAGACCCAGTACTTC. Protein sequence: CSVEDDTSGETQYF.

The chain is built from TRBV12-3 or TRBV12-4 and TRBJ2-5; TRBD2 matches 7 bases. The trim removed 3 bases at V and 0 bases at J, leaving 10 bases unmatched. The CDR3 has 17 amino acids. The chain's CDR3 is CASSFGIAGPYQETQYF. The CDR3 nucleotides are TGTGCCAGCAGTTTCGGGATAGCGGGCCCCTACCAAGAGACCCAGTACTTC.

This clonotype has more than one count but fewer than ten. V and J are TRBV27 and TRBJ2-1; D possibly corresponds to TRBD2 (5 bases). Trimming removed 8 bases from V and 0 bases from J, with 17 bases in between. Germline lookup yields CDR1 MNHEY and CDR2 SMNVEV (reference sequence). The CDR3 covers 16 residues. The CDR3 DNA follows: TGTGCCAGCGGCTTTTTGGGAGTAGACTCCTACAATGAGCAGTTCTTC. Protein product: CASGFLGVDSYNEQFF.

This clonotype was observed a handful of times. The gene calls are TRBV6-1 and TRBJ2-7; possibly TRBD1 for D (6 bases). CDR3 length: 13 amino acids. Germline V gives CDR1 MNHNS, CDR2 SASEGT. The ends were cut back, 6 bases at V and 2 bases at J, with 11 bases in the middle. The CDR3 loop is CASSRDKTYEQYF. The CDR3 region has the DNA TGTGCCAGCAGCCGGGACAAGACCTACGAGCAGTACTTC.

This clonotype was observed at least ten times. The chain is built from TRBV7-9 and TRBJ2-3; 7 bases line up with TRBD2. Trimming at V came to 5 bases and at J to 8 bases, leaving 4 bases not matched to a gene. Germline CDR1 is SEHNR and CDR2 is FQNEAQ (reference sequence). The CDR3 has 12 residues. Written as DNA, the CDR3 is TGTGCCAGCAGCACTACGGGAGGTACGCAGTATTTT. It yields the protein CASSTTGGTQYF. The whole variable domain, filled in from reference TRBV7-9 and TRBJ2-3, reads DTGVSQNPRHKITKRGQNVTFRCDPISEHNRLYWYRQTLGQGPEFLTYFQNEAQLEKSRLLSDRFSAERPKGSFSTLEIQRTEQGDSAMYLCASSTTGGTQYFGPGTRLTVL.

This clonotype was observed at least ten times. The genes are TRBV27 and TRBJ1-5; 8 bases are a match to TRBD1. V lost 0 bases, J lost 5 bases, and 9 bases stayed unmatched. The CDR3 contains 17 residues. Germline CDR1 reads MNHEY; CDR2 reads SMNVEV (reference sequence). DNA of the CDR3: TGTGCCAGCAGTTTATCGGGACAGGTTGGGCTGGATCAGCCCCAGCATTTT. Its protein product is CASSLSGQVGLDQPQHF.

This clonotype has more than one count but fewer than ten. This sequence joins TRBV20-1 and TRBJ2-3; 8 nucleotides agree with TRBD2. Trimming cost V 0 bases and J 4 bases; bases outside gene matches: 9. This CDR3 contains 16 residues. Germline CDR1 reads DFQATT; CDR2 reads SNEGSKA (reference sequence). The CDR3 DNA follows: TGCAGTGCTAGAGATTCCCAGCGGGGGTTGGCAGATACGCAGTATTTT. Translation gives CSARDSQRGLADTQYF.

This clonotype was seen only a few times. V usage is TRBV20-1 and J usage is TRBJ2-3; D perhaps matches TRBD1 (5 bases). Germline V gene lookup returns CDR1 DFQATT and CDR2 SNEGSKA (reference sequence). The CDR3 consists of 14 residues. V was cut by 5 bases and J by 0 bases, with 12 bases left in between. The CDR3 spells CSAGRRVSTDTQYF. CDR3 sequence (DNA): TGCAGTGCTGGCCGCAGGGTTAGCACAGATACGCAGTATTTT.

This chain uses TRBV7-3 with TRBJ2-6; 7 positions match TRBD2. The V gene end was trimmed by 4 bases and the J gene end by 4 bases; junction bases not matched to a gene: 4. Germline CDR1 is SGHTA and CDR2 is FQGTGA. There are 15 residues in the CDR3. CDR3 protein: CASSSGGDGANVLTF. The CDR3 nucleotides are TGTGCCAGCAGCTCTGGGGGGGACGGGGCCAACGTCCTGACTTTC.

Many counts were recorded for this clonotype. V and J are TRBV27 and TRBJ2-7; D is unclear. This CDR3 has 16 residues. Germline V gene lookup returns CDR1 MNHEY and CDR2 SMNVEV (reference sequence). V shed 5 bases and J shed 0 bases, with 17 bases lying between them. CDR3 sequence: CASSPGWPIGSYEQYF. In DNA form, the CDR3 reads TGTGCCAGCAGTCCCGGGTGGCCGATCGGCTCCTACGAGCAGTACTTC.

The rearrangement links TRBV4-3 to TRBJ1-3, with D unresolved. This CDR3 spans 14 amino acids. Germline loops: CDR1 LGHNA, CDR2 YSLEER. V was cut by 1 base and J by 4 bases, with 8 bases left in between. This CDR3 is CASSQGFLGNTIYF. In nucleotides, the CDR3 is TGCGCCAGCAGCCAAGGGTTCCTCGGAAACACCATATATTTT.